Shown below are 12 T cell receptor beta chains from a single sample sequenced in a study of CD8+ T cells in alopecia areata. Extraction and reverse transcription of RNA yielded cDNA as the sequencing template. Some clones are missing from TCRdb's copy, which holds only in-frame ones; the method was immunoSEQ multiplex PCR. This table holds 150,000 to 200,000 clones, under 70% found once. Treatment indicated: oral pan-JAK inhibitor, 5-10 mg twice daily. Material: CD4+ T cells sorted from blood, obtained at week 4, from a patient treated with tofacitinib. These TCRs come from a human donor with alopecia areata.

The rearrangement joins TRBV15 to TRBJ1-2; D call uncertain. This CDR3 contains 13 residues. V lost 0 bases to trimming and J lost 5 bases, with 7 bases between them. CDR1 LNHNV and CDR2 YYDKDF come from the germline V gene (reference sequence). CDR3 in DNA: TGTGCCACCAGCAGAGATACGATTTATGGCTACACCTTC. It yields the protein CATSRDTIYGYTF.

The chain recombines TRBV13 with TRBJ1-1, with D possibly matching TRBD1 (5 bases). In germline, CDR1 is PRHDT, CDR2 FYEKMQ (reference sequence). The length of the CDR3 is 13 residues. Trimming cost V 4 bases and J 8 bases, with 14 bases left between them. CDR3 region: CASSSPPWGEAFF. CDR3 coding DNA: TGTGCCAGCAGCTCACCCCCTTGGGGCGAAGCTTTCTTT.

Turning to this clone: The germline gene is not matched at one end of the junction; a read error may be the cause. The chain joins TRBV16 to TRBJ2-1; a possible D gene is TRBD2 (5 bases). This CDR3 region has 17 residues. CDR1 and CDR2 (germline): KGHSY, FQNENV. The CDR3 spells CASSQFGLKSSYNEQFF. The CDR3 region has the DNA TGTGCCAGCAGTCAATTTGGACTCAAGAGCTCCTACAATGAGCAGTTCTTC.

The chain combines TRBV19 with TRBJ2-7; possibly TRBD2 for D (6 bases). Germline values: CDR1 LNHDA, CDR2 SQIVND (reference sequence). The CDR3 contains 16 residues. The germline V and J ends were trimmed by 7 bases and 9 bases, with 28 bases remaining between them. Written as DNA, the CDR3 is TGTGCCAGTAAGTCAGTCTTGAATAGCGGTGATACGGGGCAGTACTTC. It codes for CASKSVLNSGDTGQYF.

The rearrangement joins TRBV4-3 to TRBJ1-5; D gene unclear. Germline V gives CDR1 LGHNA, CDR2 YSLEER. The CDR3 sequence is 15 residues long. Deletions cut 3 bases from V and 1 base from J, with 10 bases between. CDR3 coding DNA: TGCGCCAGCAGCCAGGCCGCCACGAGCAATCAGCCCCAGCATTTT. It encodes CASSQAATSNQPQHF.

The genes are TRBV4-3 and TRBJ1-2; D is unclear. The germline V gene has CDR1 LGHNA and CDR2 YSLEER. V dropped 0 bases and J dropped 0 bases, with 11 bases sitting between them. This CDR3 has 16 amino acids. CDR3 DNA: TGCGCCAGCAGCCAAGACCCGACTGCTACTAACTATGGCTACACCTTC. Residues: CASSQDPTATNYGYTF.

The chain recombines TRBV6-5 with TRBJ1-1; D unresolved. The V gene's germline CDR1 is MNHEY and CDR2 SVGAGI. This CDR3 spans 11 amino acids. Trimming took 5 bases from V and 11 from J, leaving 12 bases between them. As DNA, the CDR3 is TGTGCCAGCAGTCTCGACGAAAGGGCTTTCTTT. Translating it yields CASSLDERAFF.

The J gene is TRBJ2-7, the V gene TRBV18; 7 positions match TRBD2. This CDR3 spans 14 amino acids. V shed 0 bases and J 5 bases; nucleotides not matched to a gene: 4. Germline CDR1 reads KGHSH; CDR2 reads LQKENI. The CDR3 nucleotides read TGTGCCAGCTCACCACCGGGGGGGGGACACGAGCAGTACTTC. It codes for CASSPPGGGHEQYF.

The sample holds one count of this clone. The chain couples TRBV5-1 to TRBJ2-1; 11 bases are shared with TRBD2. The V gene's germline CDR1 is SGHRS and CDR2 YFSETQ. The V and J ends lost 4 bases and 2 bases, in that order; junction bases with no gene match: 2. CDR3 length: 15 residues. The chain's CDR3 is CASSRLAGTYNEQFF. The CDR3 DNA follows: TGCGCCAGCAGCCGACTAGCGGGGACCTACAATGAGCAGTTCTTC.

The chain carries TRBV5-1 and TRBJ1-1, with TRBD1 matching over 7 bases. The CDR3 runs 15 residues. Germline CDR1 SGHRS, CDR2 YFSETQ. V lost 3 bases, J lost 3 bases, and 8 bases stayed unmatched. CDR3 DNA sequence: TGCGCCAGCAGCTCGCGACAGGGTTGGGACACTGAAGCTTTCTTT. Translated, it gives CASSSRQGWDTEAFF. Together with reference TRBV5-1 and TRBJ1-1, the CDR3 gives the full variable domain: KAGVTQTPRYLIKTRGQQVTLSCSPISGHRSVSWYQQTPGQGLQFLFEYFSETQRNKGNFPGRFSGRQFSNSRSEMNVSTLELGDSALYLCASSSRQGWDTEAFFGQGTRLTVV.

This chain joins TRBV6-5 and TRBJ2-3, with 8 bases fitting TRBD1. In germline, CDR1 is MNHEY, CDR2 SVGAGI. The V segment lost 6 bases and the J segment 2 bases; nucleotides outside the gene matches: 4. CDR3 size: 14 residues. The CDR3 sequence: CASSYRGYTDTQYF. The CDR3 DNA is TGTGCCAGCAGCTACAGGGGGTACACAGATACGCAGTATTTT.

The chain uses TRBV6-1 and TRBJ2-5; D is ambiguous. The CDR3 length is 15 residues. With 6 bases removed from V and 4 bases from J, the gap between germline ends came to 18 bases. CDR1 and CDR2 (germline): MNHNS, SASEGT. The DNA of the CDR3 is TGTGCCAGCAGGAAGAGCCTTCCTGCTGGAGAGACCCAGTACTTC. Its protein product is CASRKSLPAGETQYF.